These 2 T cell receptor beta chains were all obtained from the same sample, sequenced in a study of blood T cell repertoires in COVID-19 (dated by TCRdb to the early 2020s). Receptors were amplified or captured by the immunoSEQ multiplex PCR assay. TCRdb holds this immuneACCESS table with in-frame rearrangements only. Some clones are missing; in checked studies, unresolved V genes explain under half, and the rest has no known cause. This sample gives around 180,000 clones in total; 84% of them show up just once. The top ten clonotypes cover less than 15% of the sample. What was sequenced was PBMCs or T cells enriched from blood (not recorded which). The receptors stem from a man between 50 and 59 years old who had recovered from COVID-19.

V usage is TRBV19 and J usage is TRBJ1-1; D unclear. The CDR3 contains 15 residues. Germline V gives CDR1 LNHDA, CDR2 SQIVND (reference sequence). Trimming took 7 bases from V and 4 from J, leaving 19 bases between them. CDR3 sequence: CASKEGGGFGTEAFF. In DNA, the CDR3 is TGTGCCAGTAAGGAAGGAGGAGGGTTCGGCACTGAAGCTTTCTTT.

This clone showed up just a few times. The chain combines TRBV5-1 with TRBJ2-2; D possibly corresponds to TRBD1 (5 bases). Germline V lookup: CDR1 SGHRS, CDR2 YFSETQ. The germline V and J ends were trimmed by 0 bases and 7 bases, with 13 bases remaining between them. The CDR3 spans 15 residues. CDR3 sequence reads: CASSLGQSLSGELFF. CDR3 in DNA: TGCGCCAGCAGCTTGGGACAGAGTCTGAGCGGGGAGCTGTTTTTT.